These T cell receptor beta chains were read from a single sample in a study of blood T cells in healthy people across ages. TCRdb fed the 5' RACE reads into MiXCR, producing one record per CDR3 protein. The table shows approximately 490,000 distinct CDR3 sequences, with approximately 25% occurring only once. These data also formed part of another study, on T cells of mothers and their children.

What was sequenced was blood. Receptors originate from a boy younger than 18 in good health. Both conserved end residues are part of each CDR3. The D gene is left open where the match is weak. Clone size is stated in some rows and not others, as once, few, many or a class when expanded.

D,size,J,V,DNA,CDR3
NA,many,TRBJ2-2,TRBV28,TGTGCCAGCAGTTTACGACAGAACACCGGGGAGCTGTTTTTT,CASSLRQNTGELFF
NA,NA,TRBJ1-4,TRBV15,TGTGCCACCAGCACGTGGGCAGGGTGGGAAGAAAAACTGTTTTTT,CATSTWAGWEEKLFF
TRBD1,NA,TRBJ2-1,TRBV20-1,TGCAGTGCTAAGGGACAGGGTAAGGATGAGCAGTTCTTC,CSAKGQGKDEQFF
TRBD2,NA,TRBJ2-1,TRBV7-2,TGTGCCAGCAGCTTTAGCGGGGGAGGGCGCAATGAGCAGTTCTTC,CASSFSGGGRNEQFF
NA,NA,TRBJ2-1,TRBV13,TGTGCCAGCAGGAACTACCTAGACAATGAGCAGTTCTTC,CASRNYLDNEQFF
TRBD1,NA,TRBJ2-4,TRBV28,TGTGCCAGCAGGCAGGGGGCAAACATTCAGTACTTC,CASRQGANIQYF
NA,few,TRBJ2-2,TRBV4-3,TGCGCCAGCAGCCTGGGACGGGGGACGACCGGGGAGCTGTTTTTT,CASSLGRGTTGELFF
NA,NA,TRBJ2-4,TRBV6-2/TRBV6-3,TGTGCCAGCACGGCCCTGGCCAAAAACATTCAGTACTTC,CASTALAKNIQYF
NA,NA,TRBJ1-2,TRBV4-1,TGCGCCAGCAGCCAACTACTCGAACATATCTATGGCTACACCTTC,CASSQLLEHIYGYTF
NA,NA,TRBJ2-1,TRBV4-2,TGTGCCAGCAGCCAAGAAATTAGCGGCAACGGCAATGAGCAGTTCTTC,CASSQEISGNGNEQFF
NA,few,TRBJ1-2,TRBV28,TGTGCCAGCAGATTAGCAGGGGCGAGCTATGGCTACACCTTC,CASRLAGASYGYTF
NA,NA,TRBJ1-5,TRBV2,TGTGCCAGCAGTGAGATCGGAGGACTTCCCAATGATCAGCCCCAGCATTTT,CASSEIGGLPNDQPQHF